These T cell receptor beta chains were read from a single sample in a study of CD8 T cells in ankylosing spondylitis. TCRdb fed the 5' RACE reads into MiXCR, producing one record per CDR3 protein. This sample yields some 200,000 distinct CDR3 sequences, of which more than 25% are seen a single time; approximately 6.6% belongs to the top ten. Sequencing used blood, either unsorted or a sorted T cell fraction (not recorded which). These receptors all come from a male donor with ankylosing spondylitis or in good health (not recorded which). Each CDR3 is given with its conserved first and last residue. The order of the fields is clone size, J gene, V gene, CDR3 length, D gene, CDR3 DNA, CDR3 protein. The D gene is left open where the match is weak. Clone size is stated in some rows and not others, as once, few, many or a class when expanded.

. | TRBJ2-7 | TRBV7-8 | 15 | . | TGTGCCAGCAGCTTAGCCCCCGGAGTTGTGGGGGAGCAGTACTTC | CASSLAPGVVGEQYF
many | TRBJ2-7 | TRBV7-2 | 15 | . | TGTGCCAGCAGCTTACAGTCAAGCGGGCCCTACGAGCAGTACTTC | CASSLQSSGPYEQYF
. | TRBJ2-5 | TRBV7-2 | 16 | TRBD1 | TGTGCCAGCAGCTCCCGGGACAGGGGGCGAGGTGCGACCCAGTACTTC | CASSSRDRGRGATQYF
. | TRBJ2-7 | TRBV7-2 | 14 | TRBD2 | TGTGCCAGCAGCTCTAGCGGGAGTTCCTACGAGCAGTACTTC | CASSSSGSSYEQYF
many | TRBJ2-5 | TRBV10-3 | 16 | . | TGTGCCATCAGTGAGACAGGGGAGGTCGGAAGGAAGACCCAGTACTTC | CAISETGEVGRKTQYF
. | TRBJ2-7 | TRBV20-1 | 17 | . | TGCAGTGCTAGAGCCCTGAGGGGAGCAGGGTCCGCCTACGAGCAGTACTTC | CSARALRGAGSAYEQYF
. | TRBJ1-4 | TRBV12-3/TRBV12-4 | 15 | TRBD1 | TGTGCCAGCAGTCCTTGGACAGGGCAGAATGAAAAACTGTTTTTT | CASSPWTGQNEKLFF
. | TRBJ2-7 | TRBV20-1 | 16 | . | TGCAGTGCTCAGGGCAGCGCAGTCTGGGGATCTTACGAGCAGTACTTC | CSAQGSAVWGSYEQYF
. | TRBJ2-7 | TRBV5-5 | 15 | . | TGTGCCAGCAGCTTGGGAGCCTCAATCAGGGACGAGCAGTACTTC | CASSLGASIRDEQYF
. | TRBJ2-1 | TRBV7-2 | 16 | . | TGTGCCAGCAGCACCAGGGTCCCGGGACACAACAATGAGCAGTTCTTC | CASSTRVPGHNNEQFF
many | TRBJ1-1 | TRBV12-3/TRBV12-4 | 11 | . | TGTGCCAGCAGTTTAGTGGGCGGAGCTTTCTTT | CASSLVGGAFF
. | TRBJ2-5 | TRBV12-3/TRBV12-4 | 15 | TRBD2 | TGTGCCAGCAGTCCCCTTGGGACTAGCGGAGAGACCCAGTACTTC | CASSPLGTSGETQYF
. | TRBJ2-3 | TRBV6-5 | 17 | TRBD2 | TGTGCCAGCAGTTACTCTCCTAGCGGGTCTAGCACAGATACGCAGTATTTT | CASSYSPSGSSTDTQYF
many | TRBJ1-5 | TRBV19 | 16 | . | TGTGCCAGTAGTCCCACCGGGAAAGGTCCCCGTCAGCCCCAGCATTTT | CASSPTGKGPRQPQHF
. | TRBJ2-6 | TRBV29-1 | 21 | TRBD1 | TGCAGCGTTGAAGGTCCGACCGGGACAGGGGGCGCCAGCTCTGGGGCCAACGTCCTGACTTTC | CSVEGPTGTGGASSGANVLTF
many | TRBJ2-2 | TRBV12-3/TRBV12-4 | 16 | . | TGTGCCAGCAGCCTTTTCGATGTCACGAACACCGGGGAGCTGTTTTTT | CASSLFDVTNTGELFF
. | TRBJ2-3 | TRBV20-1 | 12 | . | TGCAGTGCTGAGGATTATTCAGATACGCAGTATTTT | CSAEDYSDTQYF
. | TRBJ2-6 | TRBV20-1 | 15 | . | TGCAGTGCTCAGATGGGGGGATCTGGGGCCAACGTCCTGACTTTC | CSAQMGGSGANVLTF
. | TRBJ2-7 | TRBV29-1 | 13 | TRBD1 | TGCAGCTGGTCCGGGACAGACCCCTACGAGCAGTACTTC | CSWSGTDPYEQYF
once | TRBJ2-1 | TRBV20-1 | 13 | . | TGCAGTGCCCTTACACCCGGGGGCAATGAGCAGTTCTTC | CSALTPGGNEQFF
. | TRBJ1-1 | TRBV6-5 | 15 | TRBD1 | TGTGCCAGCAGTTACGCTGGACAGGGGAACACTGAAGCTTTCTTT | CASSYAGQGNTEAFF
. | TRBJ2-7 | TRBV6-1 | 13 | TRBD1 | TGTGCCAGCAGCGGGACAGGGAGGCCAGAGCAGTACTTC | CASSGTGRPEQYF
few | TRBJ1-3 | TRBV20-1 | 11 | . | TGCAGTGGAGTCTCTGGAAACACCATATATTTT | CSGVSGNTIYF
few | TRBJ1-2 | TRBV6-5 | 18 | . | TGTGCCAGCAGTTACTCGATAGTGGGCCCGCTAGCTAACTATGGCTACACCTTC | CASSYSIVGPLANYGYTF
many | TRBJ2-1 | TRBV6-6 | 13 | TRBD2 | TGTGCCAGCAGTTACCGACTAGCCGATGAGCAGTTCTTC | CASSYRLADEQFF
many | TRBJ2-1 | TRBV11-2 | 16 | TRBD1 | TGTGCCAGCAGCTTATACTCCGGGACAGACTACAATGAGCAGTTCTTC | CASSLYSGTDYNEQFF
few | TRBJ2-5 | TRBV4-2 | 16 | TRBD2 | TGTGCCAGCAGCCAAGAACTAGCGGGAGAGGGAGAGACCCAGTACTTC | CASSQELAGEGETQYF
. | TRBJ2-3 | TRBV29-1 | 15 | . | TGCAGCGTTGAGGTTCAGCCGCTAAGCACAGATACGCAGTATTTT | CSVEVQPLSTDTQYF
. | TRBJ2-2 | TRBV7-2 | 17 | TRBD2 | TGTGCCAGCAGCTTAACTGCCCTCGGCGGGAGGACCGGGGAGCTGTTTTTT | CASSLTALGGRTGELFF
many | TRBJ2-3 | TRBV5-1 | 14 | . | TGCGCCAGCAGCGCGGGACAGCCCACAGATACGCAGTATTTT | CASSAGQPTDTQYF
. | TRBJ2-3 | TRBV5-1 | 15 | . | TGCGCCAGCAGCTTACAGGGTCGGTTGACAGATACGCAGTATTTT | CASSLQGRLTDTQYF
. | TRBJ2-3 | TRBV20-1 | 15 | TRBD2 | TGCAGTGCGCCAGGACTAGCGGTAAACACAGATACGCAGTATTTT | CSAPGLAVNTDTQYF
. | TRBJ2-2 | TRBV20-1 | 16 | . | TGCAGTGCTAGAGATCGGGCTAGTGGAAACACCGGGGAGCTGTTTTTT | CSARDRASGNTGELFF
many | TRBJ1-1 | TRBV20-1 | 14 | . | TGCAGTGCTCAAGACCCGAGAGTGAACACTGAAGCTTTCTTT | CSAQDPRVNTEAFF
many | TRBJ2-1 | TRBV24-1 | 19 | TRBD2 | TGTGCCACCTCGCATAGTACGAGGACTAGCCACCGCTCCTACAATGAGCAGTTCTTC | CATSHSTRTSHRSYNEQFF
many | TRBJ1-1 | TRBV29-1 | 14 | . | TGCAGCGTTGAAGATCGGAGGGGATGGGGTGAAGCTTTCTTT | CSVEDRRGWGEAFF
. | TRBJ2-7 | TRBV12-3/TRBV12-4 | 13 | . | TGTGCCAGCAGTCCTAACAATCTATCGGAGCAGTACTTC | CASSPNNLSEQYF
many | TRBJ2-2 | TRBV5-5 | 13 | . | TGTGCCAGCAGCCCGACCCCGGCCGGGGAGCTGTTTTTT | CASSPTPAGELFF
many | TRBJ1-2 | TRBV6-2/TRBV6-3 | 12 | . | TGTGCCAGCAGTTACCGGGACTATGGCTACACCTTC | CASSYRDYGYTF
many | TRBJ1-5 | TRBV27 | 15 | . | TGTGCCAGCAGTTCCAGAGGCCTGACAGTTCAGCCCCAGCATTTT | CASSSRGLTVQPQHF
many | TRBJ2-5 | TRBV9 | 12 | . | TGTGCCAGCAGCGCCCAACAAGAGACCCAGTACTTC | CASSAQQETQYF
few | TRBJ1-5 | TRBV4-2 | 16 | TRBD1 | TGTGCCAGCAGCCAAGATGTAGGGACAGGGGATCAGCCCCAGCATTTT | CASSQDVGTGDQPQHF
many | TRBJ2-7 | TRBV7-2 | 15 | . | TGTGCCAGCAGCTTAGTCGACAGCGGGCGTTACGAGCAGTACTTC | CASSLVDSGRYEQYF
. | TRBJ2-1 | TRBV6-2/TRBV6-3 | 13 | TRBD2 | TGTGCCAGCGGGACTAGCGGGATGGGGGAGCAGTTCTTC | CASGTSGMGEQFF
few | TRBJ1-2 | TRBV29-1 | 12 | . | TGCAGCGCCGCTCAGGTCGCCTATGGCTACACCTTC | CSAAQVAYGYTF